Below are 22 T cell receptor beta chains sequenced from a single sample in a study of read filtering for tumor transcriptome and immune sequencing. From roughly 390 ng of RNA, a library with molecular barcoded alpha/delta and beta/gamma adaptors was made. TCRdb fed the reads into MiXCR, producing one record per CDR3 protein. The table includes 100,000 to 150,000 distinct CDR3 sequences, 10% to 15% detected once. Sequenced material: a population of CD138-negative cells sorted from bone marrow. The receptors originated from a donor aged 40 or over with multiple myeloma.

This clonotype has more than one count but fewer than ten. Relative to the germline gene, one junction end is altered; a read error may explain this. The rearrangement joins TRBV12-3 or TRBV12-4 to TRBJ1-1; D might be TRBD1 (5 bases). The length of the CDR3 is 12 residues. The CDR3 region has the DNA TGTGCCGGCAGTTTCTTGGAGGGGGAAGCTTTCTTT. Its protein product is CAGSFLEGEAFF.

This clonotype occurred many times. The CDR3 here is CASSFPGAEAFF. The CDR3 DNA follows: TGTGCCAGCAGTTTTCCCGGGGCTGAAGCTTTCTTT. This chain links TRBV12-3 or TRBV12-4 with TRBJ1-1; the D is unclear. Trimming removed 3 bases at V and 6 bases at J, with 8 bases between. The CDR3 extends over 12 amino acids.

This clonotype was detected many times. J is TRBJ2-1 and V is TRBV20-1, with TRBD1 identical over 10 bases. V dropped 6 bases and J dropped 7; count of bases not matched to a gene: 9. In germline, CDR1 is DFQATT, CDR2 SNEGSKA (reference sequence). This CDR3 is built from 14 residues. Here the CDR3 reads CSANRDRGWNEQFF. CDR3 DNA sequence: TGCAGTGCGAACCGGGACAGGGGTTGGAATGAGCAGTTCTTC.

This clonotype occurred many times. The chain uses TRBV7-9 and TRBJ1-4, with a tentative D call TRBD1 (6 bases). V was pared by 7 bases and J by 8 bases, with 17 bases between. Germline loops: CDR1 SEHNR, CDR2 FQNEAQ (reference sequence). The CDR3 is 14 amino acids. The CDR3 DNA reads TGTGCCAGCACCTCCTCAGGGGAGGGGGAAAAACTGTTTTTT. Translated, it gives CASTSSGEGEKLFF.

On this clonotype itself: A much larger clone lies one base from this, so it may be a read error. Since no conserved phenylalanine or tryptophan closes the CDR3, a read error is the likely cause. The chain employs TRBV6-5 and TRBJ1-1; D remains unclear. Trimming shortened V by 0 bases and J by 10 bases, and 12 bases separated the two germline ends. CDR1 and CDR2 from the germline V gene are MNHEY and SVGAGI. The length of the CDR3 is 13 residues. The CDR3 is CASSYSTGRPAFS. The CDR3 nucleotides are TGTGCCAGCAGTTACTCGACGGGGAGGCCAGCTTTCTCT.

Turning to this clonotype: A much larger clone is a single base away; this may be a read error. The chain carries TRBV12-3 or TRBV12-4 and TRBJ1-6, with D hard to call. The CDR3 consists of 15 residues. The CDR3 loop is CASSFSSSYSSPLHF. In DNA form, the CDR3 reads TGTGCCAGCAGTTTCTCCAGCTCCTATAGTTCACCCCTCCACTTT.

There are many counts of this clonotype. The rearrangement links TRBV5-1 to TRBJ2-1, with D possibly matching TRBD1 (6 bases). The CDR3 loop spans 15 amino acids. From germline, CDR1 is SGHRS and CDR2 YFSETQ. V shed 3 bases and J shed 7 bases, with 17 bases lying between them. The CDR3 region is CASSSTGWAENEQFF. CDR3 sequence (DNA): TGCGCCAGCAGCTCTACAGGGTGGGCCGAGAATGAGCAGTTCTTC.

The chain recombines TRBV29-1 with TRBJ1-4; D may be TRBD1 (6 bases). This CDR3 region has 13 residues. V was cut by 5 bases and J by 7 bases, with 14 bases left in between. Germline V gene sequence: CDR1 SQVTM, CDR2 ANQGSEA. The DNA of the CDR3 is TGCAGCGTTCTACCGGCACAGGGTGAAAAACTGTTTTTT. Protein sequence: CSVLPAQGEKLFF.

This chain's CDR3 is CASSYARNNEQFF. CDR3 sequence (DNA): TGTGCCAGCAGTTACGCCCGGAACAATGAGCAGTTCTTC. V and J are TRBV6-6 and TRBJ2-1; no definite D call. V lost 2 bases to trimming and J lost 5 bases, with 7 bases between them. This CDR3 is built from 13 residues. CDR1 and CDR2 (germline): MNHNY, SVGAGI (reference sequence).

This clonotype was counted many times. The J gene is TRBJ1-1, the V gene TRBV6-1; TRBD1 matches 7 bases. The germline gives CDR1 MNHNS, CDR2 SASEGT. The V gene end was trimmed by 1 base and the J gene end by 5 bases; junction bases not matched to a gene: 10. This CDR3 has 16 amino acids. CDR3 loop: CASSEELTGVVTEAFF. The CDR3 region has the DNA TGTGCCAGCAGTGAAGAGCTCACAGGGGTGGTAACTGAAGCTTTCTTT.

This clonotype was seen ten or more times. The chain links TRBV20-1 to TRBJ2-1; 7 positions agree with TRBD2. The germline V gene encodes CDR1 DFQATT and CDR2 SNEGSKA (reference sequence). The CDR3 is made up of 15 amino acids. This CDR3 reads CRAPRGGLGNNEQFF. CDR3 nucleotide sequence: TGCAGAGCTCCTCGGGGAGGGCTAGGGAACAATGAGCAGTTCTTC.

This clonotype occurred a few times. V is TRBV7-3 and J is TRBJ2-3; D is unclear. V gave up 5 bases and J gave up 4 bases, with 7 bases separating them. Germline V gene data show CDR1 as SGHTA and CDR2 as FQGTGA. The CDR3 extends over 12 amino acids. CDR3 region: CASSLSPDTQYF. The CDR3 region has the DNA TGTGCCAGCAGCCTTAGCCCAGATACGCAGTATTTT.

Only a few counts were recorded for this clonotype. The rearrangement uses TRBV2 and TRBJ2-2; TRBD1 or TRBD2 may be the D gene (9 bases each). Germline V lookup: CDR1 SNHLY, CDR2 FYNNEI. V was trimmed by 8 bases and J by 3 bases, leaving 31 bases between them. The CDR3 contains 20 residues. The CDR3 loop reads CASFTEPGQGLAAHTGELFF. The CDR3 DNA follows: TGTGCCAGCTTTACCGAACCGGGACAGGGACTAGCCGCGCACACCGGGGAGCTGTTTTTT. The full variable domain, its missing parts supplied by reference TRBV2 and TRBJ2-2, is EPEVTQTPSHQVTQMGQEVILRCVPISNHLYFYWYRQILGQKVEFLVSFYNNEISEKSEIFDDQFSVERPDGSNFTLKIRSTKLEDSAMYFCASFTEPGQGLAAHTGELFFGEGSRLTVL.

This clonotype came up many times. The CDR3 sequence: CASRPTPRSADEQFF. CDR3 coding DNA: TGTGCCAGCAGACCGACTCCCCGATCTGCGGATGAGCAGTTCTTC. The chain recombines TRBV11-2 with TRBJ2-1; D is unclear. V lost 6 bases, J lost 8 bases, and 20 bases lay in between. Germline loops: CDR1 SGHAT, CDR2 FQNNGV. The CDR3 is made up of 15 amino acids. Filled out from reference TRBV11-2 and TRBJ2-1, the complete variable domain reads EAGVAQSPRYKIIEKRQSVAFWCNPISGHATLYWYQQILGQGPKLLIQFQNNGVVDDSQLPKDRFSAERLKGVDSTLKIQPAKLEDSAVYLCASRPTPRSADEQFFGPGTRLTVL.

In its sample, this clonotype was seen many times. The gene calls are TRBV4-1 and TRBJ1-2; D may be TRBD1 (6 bases). Trimming pared 1 base from V and 4 bases from J, leaving 13 bases between. Germline assignment: CDR1 MGHRA and CDR2 YSYEKL. The CDR3 covers 15 residues. The CDR3 sequence: CASSQVQRGFYGYTF. CDR3 bases: TGCGCCAGCAGCCAAGTCCAGAGGGGGTTCTATGGCTACACCTTC.

This clonotype was recorded many times. An end of the junction does not agree with germline; a read error may underlie this. V and J are TRBV7-9 and TRBJ2-1; 9 bases fit TRBD2. Germline lookup yields CDR1 SEHNR and CDR2 FQNEAQ (reference sequence). The CDR3 totals 15 residues. CDR3 sequence (DNA): TGTGCCAGCAGCCTAGCGGGGTTTGCCCTTAATGAGCAGTTCTTC. Its protein product is CASSLAGFALNEQFF.

In this sample, this clonotype turned up many times. The V call is TRBV7-2, the J call TRBJ2-1, with D possibly TRBD1 on 6 matching bases. CDR1 is SGHTA, CDR2 FQGNSA, per germline. The CDR3 sequence is 14 residues long. Trimming left V 4 bases short and J 6 bases short, with 13 bases between. CDR3 coding DNA: TGTGCCAGCAGCTCCTTAGGGGGTGGCAATGAGCAGTTCTTC. Encoded protein: CASSSLGGGNEQFF.

This clonotype was picked up many times. This rearrangement joins TRBV5-1 to TRBJ2-7; 9 nucleotides agree with TRBD1. V was pared by 2 bases and J by 6 bases, with 6 bases of the junction left unmatched. The CDR3 has 14 residues. The germline gives CDR1 SGHRS, CDR2 YFSETQ. The DNA for the CDR3 is TGCGCCAGCAGCTTTTCGGGACAGGGTTCCGAGCAGTACTTC. As protein: CASSFSGQGSEQYF.

Ten or more counts support this clonotype. The chain uses TRBV6-1 and TRBJ2-1; 13 nucleotides match TRBD2. V shed 6 bases, J shed 6 bases, and the junction held 5 bases outside the gene matches. Germline lookup yields CDR1 MNHNS and CDR2 SASEGT. The CDR3 is 15 amino acids. The CDR3 DNA is TGTGCCAGCAGCAGACTAGCGGGAGGATTCAATGAGCAGTTCTTC. Encoded protein: CASSRLAGGFNEQFF.

This rearrangement joins TRBV7-9 to TRBJ1-5, with D perhaps matching TRBD1 (5 bases). Germline V gene sequence: CDR1 SEHNR, CDR2 FQNEAQ (reference sequence). The CDR3 has 19 residues. The germline V and J ends were trimmed by 0 bases and 5 bases, with 23 bases remaining between them. CDR3 sequence reads: CASSLAPLQRTPLYQPQHF. The CDR3 DNA is TGTGCCAGCAGCTTAGCTCCATTACAAAGGACACCCCTTTATCAGCCCCAGCATTTT. The variable domain in full, with the rest retrieved from reference TRBV7-9 and TRBJ1-5, is DTGVSQNPRHKITKRGQNVTFRCDPISEHNRLYWYRQTLGQGPEFLTYFQNEAQLEKSRLLSDRFSAERPKGSFSTLEIQRTEQGDSAMYLCASSLAPLQRTPLYQPQHFGDGTRLSIL.

In its sample, this clonotype was seen many times. This chain links TRBV28 with TRBJ1-1; TRBD1 aligns across 9 bases. Germline CDR1 is MDHEN and CDR2 is SYDVKM. The CDR3 runs 16 residues. V dropped 6 bases and J dropped 5; count of bases not matched to a gene: 13. CDR3 residues: CASSPTTGGARTEAFF. The DNA for the CDR3 is TGTGCCAGCAGCCCTACTACAGGGGGCGCAAGGACTGAAGCTTTCTTT.

This clonotype was detected ten times or more. The chain employs TRBV19 and TRBJ1-5; 9 positions agree with TRBD1. CDR1 LNHDA and CDR2 SQIVND come from the germline V gene (reference sequence). The length of the CDR3 is 13 residues. Trimming removed 7 bases from V and 6 bases from J; junction bases left unmatched: 4. CDR3 in amino acids: CASNDRGSQPQHF. The CDR3 nucleotides read TGTGCCAGTAATGACAGGGGGTCTCAGCCCCAGCATTTT.